This T cell receptor beta chain was sequenced in a study of tumor-infiltrating lymphocytes in oesophageal squamous cell carcinoma. TCRdb re-derived calls from the PCR reads in MiXCR, one entry per CDR3 protein. The repertoire includes 19,000 or so distinct CDR3 sequences, approximately 38% of them detected once, and roughly two fifths sits in the top ten. 15 amino acids form the CDR3, both terminal residues included. The V gene's germline CDR1 is SGHTA and CDR2 FQGTGA. There are a few counts of this clonotype. Given the absence of the conserved phenylalanine or tryptophan at the CDR3 end, a read error is likely. The DNA is left out, because the CDR3 cannot be placed on it with certainty; the CDR3 is given as TCRdb lists it.

The receptor was isolated from a male donor with esophageal squamous cell carcinoma. The chain carries TRBV7-3 and TRBJ2-7; TRBD1 is the table's D call, not checked against the DNA. What was sequenced was esophageal tumor tissue. CDR3 sequence: CASSSATGEGYTFGS.